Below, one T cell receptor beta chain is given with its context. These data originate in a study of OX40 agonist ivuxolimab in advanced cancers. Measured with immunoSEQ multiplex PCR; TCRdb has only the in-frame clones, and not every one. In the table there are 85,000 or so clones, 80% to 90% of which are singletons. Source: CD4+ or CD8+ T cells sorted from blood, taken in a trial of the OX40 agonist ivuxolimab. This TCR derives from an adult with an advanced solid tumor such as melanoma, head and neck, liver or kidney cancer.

CDR3 sequence: CASSFRPGGLSYNSPLHF. CDR3 nucleotide sequence: TGTGCCAGCAGTTTCCGCCCAGGGGGCTTATCCTATAATTCACCCCTCCACTTT. This chain uses TRBV27 with TRBJ1-6; 8 bases line up with TRBD1. There are 18 residues in the CDR3. Trimming cost V 3 bases and J 1 base; bases outside gene matches: 8. CDR1 is MNHEY and CDR2 is SMNVEV in the germline V gene (reference sequence).